Given below is one TCR beta chain in context. This specimen comes from a study of T cell changes during pregnancy in multiple sclerosis. V lost 3 bases, J lost 5 bases, and 8 bases stayed unmatched. Germline values: CDR1 KGHSH, CDR2 LQKENI. The CDR3 is 15 residues long. Assay: immunoSEQ multiplex PCR; the TCRdb copy retains only in-frame clones and omits some. The table shows about 99,000 clones, with 93% occurring only once. This sequence originates from a female donor with multiple sclerosis, enrolled in a pregnancy study. Material: peripheral blood, obtained after pregnancy. The chain links TRBV18 to TRBJ2-7; 9 nucleotides align to TRBD1. DNA for the CDR3: TGTGCCAGCTCACCCGGGACAGGGACTTCGGACGAGCAGTACTTC. It translates to CASSPGTGTSDEQYF.